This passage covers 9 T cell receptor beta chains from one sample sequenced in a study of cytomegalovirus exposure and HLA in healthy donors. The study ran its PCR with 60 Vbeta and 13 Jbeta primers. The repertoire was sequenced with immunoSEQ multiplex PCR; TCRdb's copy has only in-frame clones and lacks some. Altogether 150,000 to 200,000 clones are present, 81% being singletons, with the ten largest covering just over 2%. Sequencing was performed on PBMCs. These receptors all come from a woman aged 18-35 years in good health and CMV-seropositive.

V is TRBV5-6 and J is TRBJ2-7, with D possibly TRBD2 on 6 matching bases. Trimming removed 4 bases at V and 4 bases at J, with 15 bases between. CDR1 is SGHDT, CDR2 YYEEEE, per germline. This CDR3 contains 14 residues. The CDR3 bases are TGTGCCAGCAGCGTGGGGAGGTCCGGGTACGAGCAGTACTTC. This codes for CASSVGRSGYEQYF. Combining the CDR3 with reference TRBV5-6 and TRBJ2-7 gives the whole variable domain DAGVTQSPTHLIKTRGQQVTLRCSPKSGHDTVSWYQQALGQGPQFIFQYYEEEERQRGNFPDRFSGHQFPNYSSELNVNALLLGDSALYLCASSVGRSGYEQYFGPGTRLTVT.

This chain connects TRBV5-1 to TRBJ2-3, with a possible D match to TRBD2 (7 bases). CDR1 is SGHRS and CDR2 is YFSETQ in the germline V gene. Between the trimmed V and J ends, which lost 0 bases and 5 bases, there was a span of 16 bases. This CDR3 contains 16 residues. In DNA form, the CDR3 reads TGCGCCAGCAGCTTGGCCTGGGGGGGCCCACGAGATACGCAGTATTTT. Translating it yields CASSLAWGGPRDTQYF.

Here the CDR3 DNA reads TGTGCCAGCGCGGGAAACGAGCAGTTCTTC. This gives the protein CASAGNEQFF. The chain employs TRBV25-1 and TRBJ2-1; D might be TRBD2 (6 bases). Germline CDR1 and CDR2: MGHDK and SYGVNS. V was clipped by 8 bases and J by 10 bases, with 9 bases between them. This CDR3 is 10 amino acids long.

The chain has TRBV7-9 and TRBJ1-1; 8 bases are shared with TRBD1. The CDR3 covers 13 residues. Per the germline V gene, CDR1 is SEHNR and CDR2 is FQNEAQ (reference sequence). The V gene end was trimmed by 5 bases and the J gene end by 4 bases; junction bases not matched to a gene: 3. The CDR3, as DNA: TGTGCCAGCAGCCAACAGGGGGGCACTGAAGCTTTCTTT. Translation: CASSQQGGTEAFF.

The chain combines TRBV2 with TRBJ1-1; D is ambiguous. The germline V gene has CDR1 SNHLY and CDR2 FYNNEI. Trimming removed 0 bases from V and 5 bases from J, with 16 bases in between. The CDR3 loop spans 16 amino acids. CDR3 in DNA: TGTGCCAGCAGTGAAGCGCTTCTTGGAGGGAGGACTGAAGCTTTCTTT. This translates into CASSEALLGGRTEAFF. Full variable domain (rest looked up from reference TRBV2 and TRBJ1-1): EPEVTQTPSHQVTQMGQEVILRCVPISNHLYFYWYRQILGQKVEFLVSFYNNEISEKSEIFDDQFSVERPDGSNFTLKIRSTKLEDSAMYFCASSEALLGGRTEAFFGQGTRLTVV.

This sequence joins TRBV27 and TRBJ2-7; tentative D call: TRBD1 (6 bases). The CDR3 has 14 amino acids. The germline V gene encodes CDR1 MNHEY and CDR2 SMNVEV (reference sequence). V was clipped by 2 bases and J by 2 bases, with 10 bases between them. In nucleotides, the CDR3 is TGTGCCAGCAGTTTAACGGCAGGGGCCTACGAGCAGTACTTC. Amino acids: CASSLTAGAYEQYF.

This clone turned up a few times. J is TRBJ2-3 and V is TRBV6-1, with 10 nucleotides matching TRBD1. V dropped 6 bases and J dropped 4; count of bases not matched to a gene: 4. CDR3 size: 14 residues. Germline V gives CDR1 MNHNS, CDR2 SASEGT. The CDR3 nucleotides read TGTGCCAGCAGACGGGACAGGGGCTCAGATACGCAGTATTTT. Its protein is CASRRDRGSDTQYF.

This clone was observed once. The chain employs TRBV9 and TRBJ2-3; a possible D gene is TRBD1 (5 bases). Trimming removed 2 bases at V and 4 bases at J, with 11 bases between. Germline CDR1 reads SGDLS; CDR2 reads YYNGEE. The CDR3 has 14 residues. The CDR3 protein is CASSVYRLADTQYF. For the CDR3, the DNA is TGTGCCAGCAGCGTGTACAGGCTCGCAGATACGCAGTATTTT.

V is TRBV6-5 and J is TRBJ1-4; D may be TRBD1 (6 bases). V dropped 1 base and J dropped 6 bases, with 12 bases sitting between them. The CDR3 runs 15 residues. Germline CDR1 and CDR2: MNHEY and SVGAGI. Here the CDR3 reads CASSYLRGTHEKLFF. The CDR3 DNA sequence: TGTGCCAGCAGTTACTTGCGTGGGACACATGAAAAACTGTTTTTT.